The 14 T cell receptor beta chains given below trace back to one sample, sequenced in a study of vaccination effects on CD4 cells after COVID-19 (dated by TCRdb to between 2021 and 2024). In the ViraFEST assay, PBMC were stimulated with viral peptide pools, and antigen-specific CD4+ T cell clonotypes were then identified by expansion using TCR sequencing. After 10 to 11 days of culture, CD4+ T cells were isolated with the EasySep CD4+ T cell isolation kit. Participants received two doses of either the BNT162b2 or the mRNA-1273 mRNA SARS-CoV-2 vaccine. Their recognized antigens are unknown. Libraries came from the immunoSEQ multiplex PCR assay. Sourced from immuneACCESS, this table was stored by TCRdb with only in-frame sequences that have V and J called. A share of the clones is absent; for the studies checked, an unresolved V gene accounts for under half, and the remainder has no known explanation. The sample has tens of thousands of clones on record, about 76% of them singletons. Over 13% of the sample belongs to the ten largest clones.

The sample here was CD4+ T cells from PBMCs cultured with HCoV-OC43 spike peptides, taken after COVID-19 vaccination. This specimen's cell subset or site label, per the study, means: HCoV-OC43 spike overlapping peptide pool stimulation. The receptor source for this set is a human donor who received a COVID-19 vaccine.

This chain connects TRBV4-2 to TRBJ1-2, with 12 bases fitting TRBD1. Trimming cost V 1 base and J 8 bases; bases outside gene matches: 11. Germline V gene sequence: CDR1 LGHNA, CDR2 YNFKEQ. The CDR3 spans 17 residues. The CDR3 spells CASSQGEGGQGAKGYTF. The CDR3 nucleotides read TGTGCCAGCAGCCAAGGCGAAGGGGGACAGGGGGCTAAGGGCTACACCTTC.

V gene TRBV6-5 combines with J gene TRBJ1-6; D call uncertain. This CDR3 contains 13 residues. The V gene's germline CDR1 is MNHEY and CDR2 SVGAGI. V gave up 4 bases and J gave up 10 bases, with 11 bases separating them. CDR3 region: CASSSPGWSPLHF. CDR3 nucleotide sequence: TGTGCCAGCAGTTCACCGGGTTGGTCACCCCTCCACTTT.

The V and J genes are TRBV6-5 and TRBJ2-3; D unresolved. Germline V CDR1 and CDR2: MNHEY, SVGAGI. V dropped 2 bases and J dropped 5 bases, with 11 bases sitting between them. The CDR3 has 14 residues. CDR3: CASSYTLAGDTQYF. The CDR3 coding sequence is TGTGCCAGCAGTTACACGTTAGCAGGAGATACGCAGTATTTT.

This chain links TRBV7-9 with TRBJ2-7; 7 positions agree with TRBD2. Germline CDR1 is SEHNR and CDR2 is FQNEAQ (reference sequence). CDR3 length equals 15 residues. With 1 base clipped from V and 3 bases from J, the junction kept 6 bases outside the gene matches. This chain's CDR3 is CASSLVLWGGYEQYF. DNA of the CDR3: TGTGCCAGCAGCTTAGTTCTGTGGGGGGGCTACGAGCAGTACTTC. The variable domain in full, completed from reference TRBV7-9 and TRBJ2-7, reads DTGVSQNPRHKITKRGQNVTFRCDPISEHNRLYWYRQTLGQGPEFLTYFQNEAQLEKSRLLSDRFSAERPKGSFSTLEIQRTEQGDSAMYLCASSLVLWGGYEQYFGPGTRLTVT.

The gene calls are TRBV2 and TRBJ2-1, with a tentative D call TRBD2 (5 bases). Trimming pared 3 bases from V and 1 base from J, leaving 16 bases between. The CDR3 is 17 amino acids. The germline gives CDR1 SNHLY, CDR2 FYNNEI. CDR3 amino acids: CASSDPAEVASYNEQFF. Here the CDR3 DNA reads TGTGCCAGCAGTGATCCAGCGGAAGTAGCTTCCTACAATGAGCAGTTCTTC.

The rearrangement links TRBV27 to TRBJ1-6, with D possibly being TRBD1 (5 bases). With 3 bases removed from V and 7 bases from J, the gap between germline ends came to 13 bases. Germline CDR1 MNHEY, CDR2 SMNVEV (reference sequence). The length of the CDR3 is 15 residues. The CDR3 nucleotides read TGTGCCAGCAGTTTCGGTCGGGGCTTAAATTCACCCCTCCACTTT. It translates to CASSFGRGLNSPLHF.

V gene TRBV3-1 (or the pseudogene TRBV3-2) combines with J gene TRBJ1-6; unclear D gene. V lost 1 base and J lost 7, with 8 bases in between. This CDR3 is built from 14 residues. Germline V gene sequence: CDR1 LGHDT, CDR2 YNNKEL (reference sequence). The CDR3 DNA sequence: TGTGCCAGCAGCCAAGTTGCGGGGAATTCACCCCTCCACTTT. This gives the protein CASSQVAGNSPLHF.

This clone was seen a handful of times. The V and J genes are TRBV5-6 and TRBJ2-7; 10 nucleotides match TRBD2. The CDR3 has 16 residues. The V and J ends lost 4 bases and 0 bases, in that order; junction bases with no gene match: 7. Germline CDR1 SGHDT, CDR2 YYEEEE. CDR3 loop: CASSPDLAGVSYEQYF. CDR3 nucleotide sequence: TGTGCCAGCAGCCCAGATCTAGCGGGAGTCTCCTACGAGCAGTACTTC.

This rearrangement joins TRBV6-5 to TRBJ1-4, with no clear D. Germline V gene data show CDR1 as MNHEY and CDR2 as SVGAGI. The germline V and J ends were trimmed by 2 bases and 4 bases, with 11 bases remaining between them. The CDR3 sequence is 15 residues long. The CDR3 DNA reads TGTGCCAGCAGTTACGCCGGGAGGATTAATGAAAAACTGTTTTTT. Amino acids: CASSYAGRINEKLFF.

V usage is TRBV11-3 and J usage is TRBJ2-3, with TRBD2 matching over 10 bases. Germline V gene sequence: CDR1 SGHNT, CDR2 YENEEA. The J segment lost 3 bases and the V segment lost 5 bases, leaving 8 bases of the junction unmatched. The CDR3 extends over 16 amino acids. CDR3 sequence: CASSHSQGLATDTQYF. CDR3 DNA: TGTGCCAGCAGCCATTCCCAGGGACTAGCGACAGATACGCAGTATTTT. Based on the CDR3 plus reference TRBV11-3 and TRBJ2-3, the full variable domain is EAGVVQSPRYKIIEKKQPVAFWCNPISGHNTLYWYLQNLGQGPELLIRYENEEAVDDSQLPKDRFSAERLKGVDSTLKIQPAELGDSAVYLCASSHSQGLATDTQYFGPGTRLTVL.

This clone was recorded once. The chain uses TRBV10-3 and TRBJ2-3; the match to TRBD2 covers 9 bases. With 1 base clipped from V and 3 bases from J, the junction kept 8 bases outside the gene matches. The germline V gene encodes CDR1 ENHRY and CDR2 SYGVKD. The CDR3 covers 17 residues. The CDR3 nucleotides read TGTGCCATCAGTGAGTTTAGCGGGAGTACGAGAACAGATACGCAGTATTTT. This gives the protein CAISEFSGSTRTDTQYF.

The V call is TRBV5-4, the J call TRBJ1-1; TRBD1 is a possible D gene (5 bases). CDR1 is SGHNT, CDR2 YYREEE, per germline (reference sequence). The CDR3 sequence is 16 residues long. The ends were cut back, 4 bases at V and 5 bases at J, with 21 bases in the middle. Here the CDR3 reads CASSIDLPSRGTEAFF. The CDR3 DNA reads TGTGCCAGCAGCATCGATCTGCCATCTCGGGGGACTGAAGCTTTCTTT.

This sequence joins TRBV4-2 and TRBJ2-6, with TRBD2 identical over 7 bases. V lost 1 base, J lost 0 bases, and 3 bases stayed unmatched. In germline, CDR1 is LGHNA, CDR2 YNFKEQ. The CDR3 totals 17 residues. The CDR3 reads CASSQGGSSSGANVLTF. Here the CDR3 DNA reads TGTGCCAGCAGCCAAGGCGGGAGTAGCTCTGGGGCCAACGTCCTGACTTTC.

In this sample, this clone turned up once. This sequence joins TRBV7-6 and TRBJ1-6; D gene ambiguous. V was trimmed by 2 bases and J by 7 bases, leaving 12 bases between them. The germline V gene encodes CDR1 SGHVS and CDR2 FNYEAQ. The CDR3 has 15 residues. The CDR3 sequence: CASSLTVYGNSPLHF. The CDR3 nucleotides read TGTGCCAGCAGCTTAACCGTTTACGGGAATTCACCCCTCCACTTT.